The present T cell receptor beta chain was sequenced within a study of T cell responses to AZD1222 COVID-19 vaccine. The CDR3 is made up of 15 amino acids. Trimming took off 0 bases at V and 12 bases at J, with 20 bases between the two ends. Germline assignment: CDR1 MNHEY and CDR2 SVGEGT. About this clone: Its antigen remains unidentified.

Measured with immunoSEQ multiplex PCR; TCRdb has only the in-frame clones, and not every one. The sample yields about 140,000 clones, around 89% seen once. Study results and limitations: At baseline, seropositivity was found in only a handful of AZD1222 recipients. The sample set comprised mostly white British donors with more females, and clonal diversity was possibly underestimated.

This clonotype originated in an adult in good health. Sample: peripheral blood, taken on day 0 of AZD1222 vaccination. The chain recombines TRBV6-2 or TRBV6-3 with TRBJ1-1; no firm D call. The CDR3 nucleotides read TGTGCCAGCAGTTACTCGGATTCCAGGAGCCCACAATCTTTCTTT. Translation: CASSYSDSRSPQSFF.